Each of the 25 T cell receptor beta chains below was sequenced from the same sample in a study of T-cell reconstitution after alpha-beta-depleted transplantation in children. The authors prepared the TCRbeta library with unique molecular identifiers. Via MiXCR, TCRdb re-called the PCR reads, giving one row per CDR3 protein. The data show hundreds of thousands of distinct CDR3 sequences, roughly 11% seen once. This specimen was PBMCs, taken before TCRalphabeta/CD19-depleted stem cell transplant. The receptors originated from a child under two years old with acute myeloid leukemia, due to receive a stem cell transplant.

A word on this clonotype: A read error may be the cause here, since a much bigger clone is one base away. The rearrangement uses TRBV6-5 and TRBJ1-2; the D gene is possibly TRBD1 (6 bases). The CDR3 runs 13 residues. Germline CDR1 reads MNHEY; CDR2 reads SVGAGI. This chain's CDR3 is CASSYFATGGYIF. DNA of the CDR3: TGTGCCAGCAGTTACTTTGCGACAGGAGGCTACATCTTC.

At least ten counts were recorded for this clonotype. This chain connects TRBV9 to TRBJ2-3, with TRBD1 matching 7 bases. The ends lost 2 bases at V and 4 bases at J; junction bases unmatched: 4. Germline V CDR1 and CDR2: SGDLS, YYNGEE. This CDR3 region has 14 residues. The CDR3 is CASSVLTGADTQYF. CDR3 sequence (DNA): TGTGCCAGCAGCGTCCTTACAGGGGCAGATACGCAGTATTTT.

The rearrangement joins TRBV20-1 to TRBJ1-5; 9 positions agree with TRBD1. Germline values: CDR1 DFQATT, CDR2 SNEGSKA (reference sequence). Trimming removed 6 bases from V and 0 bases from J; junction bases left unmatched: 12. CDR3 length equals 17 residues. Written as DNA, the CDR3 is TGCAGTGCGAGTCCGGGACAGGGAAGGAATAGCAATCAGCCCCAGCATTTT. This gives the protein CSASPGQGRNSNQPQHF.

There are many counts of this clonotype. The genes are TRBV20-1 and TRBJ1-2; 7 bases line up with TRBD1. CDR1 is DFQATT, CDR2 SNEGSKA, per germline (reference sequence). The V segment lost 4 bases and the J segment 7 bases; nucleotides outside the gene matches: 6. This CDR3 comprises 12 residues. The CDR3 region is CSATGGSGGYTF. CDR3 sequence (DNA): TGCAGTGCTACAGGGGGAAGTGGTGGCTACACCTTC.

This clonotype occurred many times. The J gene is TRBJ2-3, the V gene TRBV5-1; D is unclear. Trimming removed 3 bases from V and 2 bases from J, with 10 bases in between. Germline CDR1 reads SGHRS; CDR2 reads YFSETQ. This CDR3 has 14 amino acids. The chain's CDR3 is CASSSDLNTDTQYF. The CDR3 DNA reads TGCGCCAGCAGCTCGGACCTTAACACAGATACGCAGTATTTT. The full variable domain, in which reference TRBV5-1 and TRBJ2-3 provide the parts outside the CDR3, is KAGVTQTPRYLIKTRGQQVTLSCSPISGHRSVSWYQQTPGQGLQFLFEYFSETQRNKGNFPGRFSGRQFSNSRSEMNVSTLELGDSALYLCASSSDLNTDTQYFGPGTRLTVL.

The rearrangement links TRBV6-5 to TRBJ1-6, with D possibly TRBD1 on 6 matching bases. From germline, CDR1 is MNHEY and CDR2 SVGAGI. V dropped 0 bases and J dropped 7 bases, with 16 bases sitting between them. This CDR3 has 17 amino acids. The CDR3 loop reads CASSYSPWTATNSPLHF. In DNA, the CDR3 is TGTGCCAGCAGTTACTCGCCTTGGACAGCCACCAATTCACCCCTCCACTTT.

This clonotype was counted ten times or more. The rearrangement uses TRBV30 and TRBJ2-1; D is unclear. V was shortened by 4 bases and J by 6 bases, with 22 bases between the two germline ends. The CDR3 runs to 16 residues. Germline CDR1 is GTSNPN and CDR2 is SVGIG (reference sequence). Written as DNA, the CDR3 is TGTGCCTGGACCCCCGGAATGCGGCAAAGTATCAATGAGCAGTTCTTC. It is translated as CAWTPGMRQSINEQFF.

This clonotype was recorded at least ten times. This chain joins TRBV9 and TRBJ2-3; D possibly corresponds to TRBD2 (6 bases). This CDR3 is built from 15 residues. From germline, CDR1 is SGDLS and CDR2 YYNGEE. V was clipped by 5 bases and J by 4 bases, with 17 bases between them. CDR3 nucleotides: TGTGCCAGCAGGAAGCAGGGACTGCCCGCAGATACGCAGTATTTT. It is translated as CASRKQGLPADTQYF. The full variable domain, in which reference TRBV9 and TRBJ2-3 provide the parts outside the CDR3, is DSGVTQTPKHLITATGQRVTLRCSPRSGDLSVYWYQQSLDQGLQFLIQYYNGEERAKGNILERFSAQQFPDLHSELNLSSLELGDSALYFCASRKQGLPADTQYFGPGTRLTVL.

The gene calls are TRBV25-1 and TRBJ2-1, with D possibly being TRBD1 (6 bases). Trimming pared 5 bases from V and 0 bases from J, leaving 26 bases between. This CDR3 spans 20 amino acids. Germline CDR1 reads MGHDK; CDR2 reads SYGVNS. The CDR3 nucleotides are TGTGCCAGCAGTTCCATCCTCCTTCCCCACAGGGCGAGCTCCTACAATGAGCAGTTCTTC. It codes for CASSSILLPHRASSYNEQFF.

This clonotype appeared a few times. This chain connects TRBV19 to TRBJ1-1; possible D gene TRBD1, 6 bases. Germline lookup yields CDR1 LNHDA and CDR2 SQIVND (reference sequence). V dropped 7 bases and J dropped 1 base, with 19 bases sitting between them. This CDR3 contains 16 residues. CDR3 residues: CASNPDSRRGNTEAFF. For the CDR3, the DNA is TGTGCCAGTAACCCGGACAGCCGGCGAGGGAACACTGAAGCTTTCTTT.

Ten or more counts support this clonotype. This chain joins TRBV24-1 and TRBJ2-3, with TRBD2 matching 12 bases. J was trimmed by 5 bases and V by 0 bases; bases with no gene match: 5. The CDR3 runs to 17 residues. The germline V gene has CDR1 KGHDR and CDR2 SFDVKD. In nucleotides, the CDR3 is TGTGCCACCAGTGATTTGGGACTAGCGGGGCTGGGAGATACGCAGTATTTT. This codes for CATSDLGLAGLGDTQYF.

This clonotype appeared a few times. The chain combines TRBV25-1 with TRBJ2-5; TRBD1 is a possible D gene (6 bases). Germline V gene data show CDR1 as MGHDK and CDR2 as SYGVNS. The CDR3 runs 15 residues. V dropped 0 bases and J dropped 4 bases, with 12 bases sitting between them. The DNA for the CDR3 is TGTGCCAGCAGTGAATATAAAGACAGGTCAGAGACCCAGTACTTC. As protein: CASSEYKDRSETQYF.

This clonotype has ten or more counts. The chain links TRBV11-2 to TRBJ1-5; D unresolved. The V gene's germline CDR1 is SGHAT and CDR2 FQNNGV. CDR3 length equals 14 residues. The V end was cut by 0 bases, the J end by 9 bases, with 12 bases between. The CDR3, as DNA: TGTGCCAGCAGCTTAGATATCGGGGAGAGGCCCCAGCATTTT. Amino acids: CASSLDIGERPQHF.

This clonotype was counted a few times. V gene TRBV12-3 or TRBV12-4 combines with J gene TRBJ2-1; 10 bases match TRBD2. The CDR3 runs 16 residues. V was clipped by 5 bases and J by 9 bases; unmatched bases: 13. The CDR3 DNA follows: TGTGCCAGCAGTCTGGGAGGGACTAGCGCTAGAAGTGAGCAGTTCTTC. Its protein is CASSLGGTSARSEQFF.

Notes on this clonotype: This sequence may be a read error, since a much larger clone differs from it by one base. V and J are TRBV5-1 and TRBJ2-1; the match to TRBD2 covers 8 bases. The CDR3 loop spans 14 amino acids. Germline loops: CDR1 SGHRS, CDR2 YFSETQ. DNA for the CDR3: TGCGCCATCAGCGGGACTAGGGCCTCCAATGAGCAGTTCTTC. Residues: CAISGTRASNEQFF.

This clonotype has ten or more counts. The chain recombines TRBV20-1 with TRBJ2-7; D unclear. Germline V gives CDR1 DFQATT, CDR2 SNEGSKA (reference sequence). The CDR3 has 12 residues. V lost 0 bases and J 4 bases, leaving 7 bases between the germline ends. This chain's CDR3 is CSARDHGYEQYF. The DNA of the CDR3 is TGCAGTGCTAGAGATCACGGATACGAGCAGTACTTC.

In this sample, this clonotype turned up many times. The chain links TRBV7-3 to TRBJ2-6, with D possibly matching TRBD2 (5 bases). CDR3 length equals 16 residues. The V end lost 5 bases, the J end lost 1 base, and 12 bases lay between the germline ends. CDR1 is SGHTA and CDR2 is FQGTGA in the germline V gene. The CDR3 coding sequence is TGTGCCAGCAGCCGAAAGGGAGTTTCTGGGGCCAACGTCCTGACTTTC. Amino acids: CASSRKGVSGANVLTF.

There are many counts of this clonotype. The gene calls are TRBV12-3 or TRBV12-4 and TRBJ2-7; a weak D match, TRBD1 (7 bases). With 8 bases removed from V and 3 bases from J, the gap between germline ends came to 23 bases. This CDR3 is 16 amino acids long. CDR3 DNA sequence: TGTGCCAGCTCGCGGGGACCACAGGGGATGGGCTACGAGCAGTACTTC. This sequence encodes CASSRGPQGMGYEQYF.

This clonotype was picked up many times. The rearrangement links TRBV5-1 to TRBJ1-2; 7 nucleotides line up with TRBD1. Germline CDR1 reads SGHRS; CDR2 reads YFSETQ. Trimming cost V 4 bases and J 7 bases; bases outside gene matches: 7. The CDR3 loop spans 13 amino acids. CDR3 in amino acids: CASSQNTGVGYTF. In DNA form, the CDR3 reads TGCGCCAGCAGCCAAAATACAGGGGTTGGCTACACCTTC.

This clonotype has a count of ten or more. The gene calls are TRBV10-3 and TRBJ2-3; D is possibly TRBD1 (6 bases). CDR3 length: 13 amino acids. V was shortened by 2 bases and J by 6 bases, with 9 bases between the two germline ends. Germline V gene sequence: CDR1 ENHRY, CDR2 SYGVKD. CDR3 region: CAISETTGDTQYF. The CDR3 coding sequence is TGTGCCATCAGTGAGACCACAGGGGATACGCAGTATTTT.

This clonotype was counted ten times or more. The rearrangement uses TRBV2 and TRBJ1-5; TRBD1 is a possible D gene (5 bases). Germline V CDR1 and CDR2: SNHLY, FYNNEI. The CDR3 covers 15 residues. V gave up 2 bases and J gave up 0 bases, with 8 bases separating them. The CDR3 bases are TGTGCCAGCAGTGAAATGACAGTTAGCAATCAGCCCCAGCATTTT. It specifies CASSEMTVSNQPQHF.

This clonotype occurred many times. CDR3 nucleotide sequence: TGCGCCAGCAGCTTGGGTAGCGGGAGTCTTAGGACAGATACGCAGTATTTT. Translating gives CASSLGSGSLRTDTQYF. The rearrangement uses TRBV5-1 and TRBJ2-3, with 9 bases lining up with TRBD2. V lost 0 bases, J lost 3 bases, and 8 bases stayed unmatched. Germline-derived CDR1 and CDR2 are SGHRS and YFSETQ. The CDR3 loop spans 17 amino acids.

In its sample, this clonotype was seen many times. Written as DNA, the CDR3 is TGCAGTGCCCCCGGGACTACGATCCACTACGAGCAGTACTTC. Amino acids: CSAPGTTIHYEQYF. The chain employs TRBV20-1 and TRBJ2-7; 7 nucleotides line up with TRBD2. The CDR3 runs to 14 residues. Per germline, CDR1 DFQATT and CDR2 SNEGSKA (reference sequence). J gave up 3 bases and V 6 bases, and 11 bases lay outside the gene matches.

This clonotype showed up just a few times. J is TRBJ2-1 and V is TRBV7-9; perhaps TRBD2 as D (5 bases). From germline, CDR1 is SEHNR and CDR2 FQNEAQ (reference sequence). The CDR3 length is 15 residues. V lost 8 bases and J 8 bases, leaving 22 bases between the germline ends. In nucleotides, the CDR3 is TGTGCCAGCTTATTTCGCGGTGGAGGTCCCGATGAGCAGTTCTTC. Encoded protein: CASLFRGGGPDEQFF.

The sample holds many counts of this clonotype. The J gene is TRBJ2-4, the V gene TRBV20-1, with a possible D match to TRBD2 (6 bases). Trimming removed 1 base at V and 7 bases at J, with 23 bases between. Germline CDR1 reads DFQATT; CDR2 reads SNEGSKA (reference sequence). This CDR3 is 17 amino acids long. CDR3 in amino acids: CSARATIQEGRGNIQYF. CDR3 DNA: TGCAGTGCTAGAGCGACAATCCAGGAGGGCCGAGGGAACATTCAGTACTTC.